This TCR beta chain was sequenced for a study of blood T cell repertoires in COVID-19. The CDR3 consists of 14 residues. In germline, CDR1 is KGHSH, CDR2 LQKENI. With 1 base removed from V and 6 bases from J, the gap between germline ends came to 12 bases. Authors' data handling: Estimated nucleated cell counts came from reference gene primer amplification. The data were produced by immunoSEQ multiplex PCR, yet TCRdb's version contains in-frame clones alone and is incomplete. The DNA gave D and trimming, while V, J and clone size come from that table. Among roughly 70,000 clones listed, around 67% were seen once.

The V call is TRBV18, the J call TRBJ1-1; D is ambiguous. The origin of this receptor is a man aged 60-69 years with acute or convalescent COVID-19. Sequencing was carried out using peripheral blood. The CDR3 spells CASSPRRTEAEAFF. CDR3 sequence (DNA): TGTGCCAGCTCACCACGACGGACTGAGGCTGAAGCTTTCTTT.